The sequence of this T cell receptor (beta chain) was determined in a study of CDR3 diversity in severe acne. V was clipped by 3 bases and J by 3 bases, with 6 bases between them. There are 12 residues in the CDR3. Per germline, CDR1 DFQATT and CDR2 SNEGSKA (reference sequence). TCRdb called the PCR reads again in MiXCR, with one record for every CDR3 protein. The table lists tens of thousands of distinct CDR3 sequences, around 50% of them singletons. This clonotype was found once. The chain recombines TRBV20-1 with TRBJ1-5; no firm D call. The material sequenced was blood. This clonotype was obtained from a male donor in good health, without acne. CDR3 in DNA: TGCAGTGCTAGTGATCCCAATCAGCCCCAGCATTTT. This gives the protein CSASDPNQPQHF.